Listed below are T cell receptor beta chains from one sample, sequenced in a study of blood T cell repertoires in COVID-19. Using immunoSEQ multiplex PCR, the repertoire was profiled, and TCRdb retains in-frame clones only, with some absent. Here the sample spans over 450,000 clones, 80% to 90% being singletons. The sequenced material came from peripheral blood. All receptors derive from a man aged 18 to 30 with COVID-19, enrolled during active disease. CDR3s include the opening cysteine and the closing phenylalanine or tryptophan. D genes are given only for firm matches. Where a row states a size, it is once, few, many or the class of an expanded clone; other rows omit it.

>TRBJ2-1|NA|TRBV10-1|TRBD2
TGCGCCAGCAGTGAGAGGGCAGCGGGAGGGGCCAATGAGCAGTTCTTC
CASSERAAGGANEQFF
>TRBJ2-1|NA|TRBV2|NA
TGTGCCAGCATCGGGAATGAGCAGTTCTTC
CASIGNEQFF
>TRBJ2-2|NA|TRBV5-1|TRBD2
TGCGCCAGCAGTAGGGGACTAATAACGAACACCGGGGAGCTGTTTTTT
CASSRGLITNTGELFF
>TRBJ2-2|NA|TRBV7-8|NA
TGTGCCAGCAGCTTAGTCGGTCCCGGGGAGCTGTTTTTT
CASSLVGPGELFF
>TRBJ2-7|NA|TRBV5-1|NA
TGCGCCAGCAGCTTGAGTTCTTGGGGCTCCGAGCAGTACTTC
CASSLSSWGSEQYF
>TRBJ2-1|NA|TRBV24-1|TRBD2
TGTGCCACCAGTGATCCATTGACTAGCGGGAGCACCGGGAAGCAGTTCTTC
CATSDPLTSGSTGKQFF
>TRBJ1-2|once|TRBV13|NA
TGTGCCAGCAGCCAAAGCCGATCGTATGGCTACACCTTC
CASSQSRSYGYTF
>TRBJ1-1|NA|TRBV21-1|NA
TGTGCCAGCAGCGGCCAGGGGAGAGGGAACACTGAAGCTTTCTTT
CASSGQGRGNTEAFF
>TRBJ1-1|NA|TRBV2|NA
TGTGCCAGCAGCCCAAACCCACAGGGTAGAGCTTTCTTT
CASSPNPQGRAFF
>TRBJ1-1|once|TRBV3-1/TRBV3-2|NA
TGTGCCAGCAGCCAGGGGGGGGTGGGCACTGAAGCTTTCTTT
CASSQGGVGTEAFF
>TRBJ2-7|NA|TRBV25-1|NA
TGTGCCAGCAGTGAGCCGGGACATAACATCTACGAGCAGTACTTC
CASSEPGHNIYEQYF
>TRBJ2-3|NA|TRBV5-4|TRBD2
TGTGCCAGCAGCTTAACTAGCGGCACAGATACGCAGTATTTT
CASSLTSGTDTQYF
>TRBJ2-1|NA|TRBV5-4|TRBD2
TGTGCCAGCAGCTTGGTGCTAGCGGGAGGCCATGAGCAGTTCTTC
CASSLVLAGGHEQFF
>TRBJ1-4|NA|TRBV4-2|TRBD1
TGTGCCAGCAGCCAAGGTCGGGGACAGGGTTTTACTAATGAAAAACTGTTTTTT
CASSQGRGQGFTNEKLFF
>TRBJ1-4|NA|TRBV27|TRBD1
TGTGCCAGCAGTTTTACAGGGGAGGATGAAAAACTGTTTTTT
CASSFTGEDEKLFF
>TRBJ1-1|NA|TRBV5-6|NA
TGTGCCAGCAGCTTGTATCGGGGGGCATCATCAGGAGCTTTCTTT
CASSLYRGASSGAFF
>TRBJ2-3|NA|TRBV27|TRBD2
TGTGCCAGCAGTTTGCGGGAGGGACGGGGGCAGTATTTT
CASSLREGRGQYF
>TRBJ1-1|NA|TRBV5-1|NA
TGCGCCAGCAGCTTGGGGGTTTCGGGCACTGAAGCTTTCTTT
CASSLGVSGTEAFF
>TRBJ2-5|NA|TRBV2|TRBD1
TGTGCCAGCAGTGACGACAGGGTATTGGGGCAAGAGACCCAGTACTTC
CASSDDRVLGQETQYF
>TRBJ2-2|NA|TRBV3-1/TRBV3-2|NA
TGTGCCAGCAGCCAACTCCTTACCGGGGAGCTGTTTTTT
CASSQLLTGELFF
>TRBJ2-5|NA|TRBV2|NA
TGTGCCAGCAACCGCCAGGCCTCGGCGGGGGAGACCCAGTACTTC
CASNRQASAGETQYF
>TRBJ2-3|once|TRBV29-1|NA
TGCAGCGGAAAGGAGGGAGCTAGCACAGATACGCAGTATTTT
CSGKEGASTDTQYF
>TRBJ1-6|NA|TRBV19|NA
TGTGCCAGTAGTCTACAAACCCGGGGGGTCAATTCACCCCTCCACTTT
CASSLQTRGVNSPLHF
>TRBJ2-1|NA|TRBV24-1|NA
TGTGCCACCAGTGAAACAGGGCCTGATAATGAGCAGTTCTTC
CATSETGPDNEQFF
>TRBJ1-6|NA|TRBV6-5|NA
TGTGCCAGCAGTTACTCCGGACAGAGTTATAATTCACCCCTCCACTTT
CASSYSGQSYNSPLHF
>TRBJ1-4|NA|TRBV20-1|NA
TGCAGTGCTAGTTGGTCGGCTAATGAAAAACTGTTTTTT
CSASWSANEKLFF
>TRBJ2-7|once|TRBV7-3|NA
TGTGCCAGCAGCTTAAACGGGGACTACGAGCAGTACTTC
CASSLNGDYEQYF
>TRBJ1-1|NA|TRBV5-1|TRBD1
TGCGCCAGCAGCTCGACAGGGAGCACTGAAGCTTTCTTT
CASSSTGSTEAFF
>TRBJ2-4|NA|TRBV7-9|NA
TGTGCCAGCAGCTTAGCGGGAGCGGGCATTCAGTACTTC
CASSLAGAGIQYF
>TRBJ2-7|once|TRBV2|TRBD2
TGTGCCAGCAGTGACGGGAGGGCTGGCGAGCAGTACTTC
CASSDGRAGEQYF